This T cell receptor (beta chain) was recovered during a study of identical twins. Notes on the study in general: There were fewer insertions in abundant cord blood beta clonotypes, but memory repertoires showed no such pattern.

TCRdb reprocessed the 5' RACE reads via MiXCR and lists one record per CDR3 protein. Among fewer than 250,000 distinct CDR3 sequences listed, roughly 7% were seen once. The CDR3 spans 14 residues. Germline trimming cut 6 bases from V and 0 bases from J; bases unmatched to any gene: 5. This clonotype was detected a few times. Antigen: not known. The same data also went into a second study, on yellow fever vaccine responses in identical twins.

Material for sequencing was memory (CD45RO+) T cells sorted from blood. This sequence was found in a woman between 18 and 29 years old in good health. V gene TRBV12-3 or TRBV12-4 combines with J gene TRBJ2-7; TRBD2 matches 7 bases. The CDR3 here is CASRLSGTSYEQYF. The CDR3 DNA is TGTGCCAGCAGGTTGAGCGGGACCTCCTACGAGCAGTACTTC.